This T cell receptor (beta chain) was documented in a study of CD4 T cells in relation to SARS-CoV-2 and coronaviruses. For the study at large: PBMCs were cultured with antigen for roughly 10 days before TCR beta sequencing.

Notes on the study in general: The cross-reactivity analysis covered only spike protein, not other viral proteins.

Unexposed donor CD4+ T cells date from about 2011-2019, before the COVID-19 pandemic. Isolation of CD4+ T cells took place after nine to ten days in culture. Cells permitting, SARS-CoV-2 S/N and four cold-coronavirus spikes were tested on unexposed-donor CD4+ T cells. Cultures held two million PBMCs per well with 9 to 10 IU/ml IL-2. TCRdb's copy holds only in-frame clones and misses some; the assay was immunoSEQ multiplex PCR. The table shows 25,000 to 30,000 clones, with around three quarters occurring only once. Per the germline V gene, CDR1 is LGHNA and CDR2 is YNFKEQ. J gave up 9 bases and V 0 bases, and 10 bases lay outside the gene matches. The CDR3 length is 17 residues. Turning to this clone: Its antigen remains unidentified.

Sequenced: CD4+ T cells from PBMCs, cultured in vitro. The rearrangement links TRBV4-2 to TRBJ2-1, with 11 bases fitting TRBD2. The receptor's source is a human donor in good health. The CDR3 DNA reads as TGTGCCAGCAGCCAAGATCTTCTACTAGCGGGAGTAAGTGAGCAGTTCTTC. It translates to CASSQDLLLAGVSEQFF.